The 7 T cell receptor beta chains below all came from one sample that was sequenced in a study of cytomegalovirus exposure and HLA in healthy donors. Both 60 Vbeta primers and 13 Jbeta primers went into the PCR. This table comes from immunoSEQ multiplex PCR, and its TCRdb copy is limited to in-frame clones, with some not included. Of under 150,000 clones in the sample, 64% are singletons; the top ten hold roughly 2.5%. Sequencing input: PBMCs. These receptors came from a middle-aged woman in good health and CMV-seronegative.

This clone was recorded once. The chain is built from TRBV21-1 and TRBJ2-7; no DNA check was done on the table's D call, TRBD2. TRBV21-1 is a pseudogene segment. CDR3 length: 15 amino acids. The CDR3 DNA reads TGTGCCAGCAGCAAAGATTCTAATTACCCCTACGAGCAGTACTTC. It yields the protein CASSKDSNYPYEQYF.

The table lists this clone with a few counts. The chain links TRBV11-2 to TRBJ2-1; no clear D gene. Germline CDR1 and CDR2: SGHAT and FQNNGV. This CDR3 contains 12 residues. Trimming shortened V by 1 base and J by 8 bases, and 6 bases separated the two germline ends. CDR3 nucleotides: TGTGCCAGCAGCTTAGGCGCTGATGAGCAGTTCTTC. Translated, it gives CASSLGADEQFF.

The V gene is TRBV5-4, the J gene TRBJ1-2, with 8 bases aligning to TRBD1. CDR1 and CDR2 from the germline V gene are SGHNT and YYREEE (reference sequence). Unmatched junction bases numbered 5, after V lost 3 bases and J lost 7 bases. The length of the CDR3 is 13 residues. CDR3 amino acids: CASSSGTGPGYTF. The CDR3 coding sequence is TGTGCCAGCAGCTCCGGGACAGGTCCTGGCTACACCTTC.

This sequence joins TRBV19 and TRBJ1-1, with 9 nucleotides matching TRBD1. V was clipped by 4 bases and J by 4 bases; unmatched bases: 4. The CDR3 runs 14 residues. Germline values: CDR1 LNHDA, CDR2 SQIVND (reference sequence). The CDR3 reads CASSRTDRGTEAFF. CDR3 DNA sequence: TGTGCCAGTAGTAGGACGGACAGGGGCACTGAAGCTTTCTTT.

The rearrangement links TRBV5-4 to TRBJ1-2; D is unresolved. Trimming took 2 bases from V and 2 from J, leaving 7 bases between them. The CDR3 runs 13 residues. Germline-derived CDR1 and CDR2 are SGHNT and YYREEE (reference sequence). Written as DNA, the CDR3 is TGTGCCAGCAGCTTCTCCAGAAACTATGGCTACACCTTC. Amino acids: CASSFSRNYGYTF.

The CDR3 here is CAWSQGKSNQPQHF. CDR3 DNA: TGTGCCTGGTCCCAGGGTAAGAGCAATCAGCCCCAGCATTTT. This chain joins TRBV30 and TRBJ1-5, with a weak D call TRBD1 (5 bases). The length of the CDR3 is 14 residues. Germline CDR1 is GTSNPN and CDR2 is SVGIG (reference sequence). V was shortened by 5 bases and J by 1 base, with 12 bases between the two germline ends.

V and J are TRBV19 and TRBJ2-1; tentatively, D is TRBD2 (5 bases). V lost 3 bases and J lost 6, with 15 bases in between. The germline CDR1 and CDR2 sequences are LNHDA and SQIVND (reference sequence). The CDR3 sequence is 15 residues long. The CDR3 sequence: CASSMKRGGINEQFF. The CDR3 nucleotides are TGTGCCAGTAGTATGAAACGGGGTGGCATCAATGAGCAGTTCTTC.